This TCR beta chain appears in the sequencing data of a study of OX40 agonist ivuxolimab in advanced cancers. The overall study: Ivuxolimab, an antibody that agonizes OX40 (CD134), was administered to the patients. Three patients had partial responses: one hepatocellular carcinoma, two cutaneous melanoma. Notes on the study in general: Also present in some nonresponders was a low level of normalized T-cell clonal expansion.

The method was immunoSEQ multiplex PCR; TCRdb's version includes in-frame clones alone and lacks a portion of them. The data hold 70,000 to 95,000 clones, with approximately 86% observed a single time. As concerns this clone: The antigen is unknown.

The source material was CD4+ or CD8+ T cells sorted from blood, sampled in a trial of the OX40 agonist ivuxolimab. The sequence was obtained from an adult with an advanced solid tumor such as melanoma, head and neck, liver or kidney cancer.

Here the CDR3 DNA reads TGTGCCAGCAGCTCGTCCCAGGGGCTTAGCAATCAGCCCCAGCATTTT. It yields the protein CASSSSQGLSNQPQHF. The chain is built from TRBV7-6 and TRBJ1-5; a possible D gene is TRBD1 (6 bases). This CDR3 is 16 amino acids long. Germline V lookup: CDR1 SGHVS, CDR2 FNYEAQ. V was clipped by 4 bases and J by 0 bases, with 13 bases between them.